This T cell receptor (beta chain) emerged from a study of shared clonotypes between healthy human individuals. Findings and limits, study-wide: Represented diversity (both genetic and exposure-history) was limited by the small number of donors.

Notes on this clone: As yet, its antigen is unknown.

Here immunoSEQ multiplex PCR was the method, and the copy in TCRdb shows in-frame clones only, minus some. The repertoire holds about 980,000 clones, with approximately 80% as singletons. Donors included only healthy HIV-negative adults lacking recent acute infections or vaccinations. Trimming pared 6 bases from V and 0 bases from J, leaving 14 bases between. Per the germline V gene, CDR1 is ENHRY and CDR2 is SYGVKD. The CDR3 is 15 residues long. The TCR originated in a man in his late teens or twenties in good health. The sequenced sample was memory CD4+ T cells sorted from blood. Described subset: CD45RA-negative fraction. This rearrangement joins TRBV10-3 to TRBJ1-2, with D hard to call. The CDR3 bases are TGTGCCATCAGCTCCCGATTAACAGCTAACTATGGCTACACCTTC. It specifies CAISSRLTANYGYTF.